The 10 T cell receptor beta chains below come from one sample, sequenced in a study of read filtering for tumor transcriptome and immune sequencing. This library used roughly 400 ng RNA and molecular barcoded adaptors spanning alpha/delta and beta/gamma chains. MiXCR, applied by TCRdb to the reads, yields one record per CDR3 protein. The sample holds around 140,000 distinct CDR3 sequences; roughly 13% are singletons and the top ten take just under 8.5%. Specimen: a population of CD138-negative cells sorted from bone marrow. These receptors were collected from a donor over 35 with multiple myeloma.

This clonotype was seen a handful of times. This rearrangement joins TRBV25-1 to TRBJ1-2, with 8 bases aligning to TRBD1. The V gene's germline CDR1 is MGHDK and CDR2 SYGVNS. The CDR3 has 12 residues. V was pared by 8 bases and J by 8 bases, with 7 bases of the junction left unmatched. The CDR3 here is CASGGQGYGYTF. CDR3 nucleotide sequence: TGTGCCAGCGGTGGACAGGGATACGGCTACACCTTC.

About this clonotype itself: This may be a read error: a much more frequent sequence differs by one nucleotide. The rearrangement joins TRBV7-9 to TRBJ1-5; 7 bases match TRBD1. The V segment lost 5 bases and the J segment 3 bases; nucleotides outside the gene matches: 4. The germline gives CDR1 SEHNR, CDR2 FQNEAQ (reference sequence). The CDR3 contains 14 residues. The CDR3, as DNA: TGTGCCAGCAGCCAACAGGGGCTCAATCAGCCCCAGCATTTT. The encoded protein is CASSQQGLNQPQHF.

This clonotype was counted only a few times. A much larger clone lies one base from this, so it may be a read error. This sequence joins TRBV7-8 and TRBJ2-1; tentative D call: TRBD2 (6 bases). There are 15 residues in the CDR3. CDR1 SGHVS and CDR2 FQNEAQ come from the germline V gene. V was shortened by 6 bases and J by 6 bases, with 18 bases between the two germline ends. This chain's CDR3 is CASRRRREGSNEQFF. For the CDR3, the DNA is TGTGCCAGCAGGAGGCGGCGGGAAGGTAGCAATGAGCAGTTCTTC.

On this clonotype itself: This may arise from a read error, as a much more abundant clone is one base away. The chain's CDR3 is CASSLVPLSQETQNF. In DNA form, the CDR3 reads TGTGCCAGCAGCTTAGTCCCACTATCCCAAGAGACCCAGAACTTC. The chain couples TRBV7-2 to TRBJ2-5; D remains unclear. The CDR3 sequence is 15 residues long. Germline CDR1 is SGHTA and CDR2 is FQGNSA.

For this clonotype: Only one base separates this from a far larger clonotype, so it likely reflects a read error. This chain links TRBV7-9 with TRBJ2-1; weak D call: TRBD1 (5 bases). The CDR3 consists of 14 residues. V was trimmed by 5 bases and J by 7 bases, leaving 15 bases between them. Germline lookup yields CDR1 SEHNR and CDR2 FQNEAQ (reference sequence). The CDR3 sequence is CASSVNAGFNEQFF. CDR3 coding DNA: TGTGCCAGCAGCGTCAACGCAGGGTTTAATGAGCAGTTCTTC.

DNA for the CDR3: TGTGCCATCAGTGAGAACAGGGGGAATCAGCCCCAGCATTTT. This gives the protein CAISENRGNQPQHF. J is TRBJ1-5 and V is TRBV10-3, with TRBD1 identical over 8 bases. V shed 2 bases, J shed 4 bases, and the junction held 1 base outside the gene matches. The CDR3 covers 14 residues. The germline V gene has CDR1 ENHRY and CDR2 SYGVKD.

Many counts were recorded for this clonotype. The genes are TRBV25-1 and TRBJ2-7; D is ambiguous. V lost 3 bases, J lost 6 bases, and 12 bases lay in between. Germline V lookup: CDR1 MGHDK, CDR2 SYGVNS. The CDR3 spans 13 residues. CDR3 bases: TGTGCCAGCAGTGACCCTTTGGGCCCCGAGCAGTACTTC. Translation: CASSDPLGPEQYF.

This clonotype was counted ten times or more. The genes are TRBV5-6 and TRBJ2-3, with TRBD1 matching over 7 bases. This CDR3 spans 17 amino acids. Germline V gene lookup returns CDR1 SGHDT and CDR2 YYEEEE. With 4 bases clipped from V and 0 bases from J, the junction kept 11 bases outside the gene matches. The CDR3 spells CASSRRLGTVSTDTQYF. The CDR3 DNA reads TGTGCCAGCAGCCGACGCCTCGGGACAGTTAGCACAGATACGCAGTATTTT. Looking up the rest from reference TRBV5-6 and TRBJ2-3 gives the full variable domain: DAGVTQSPTHLIKTRGQQVTLRCSPKSGHDTVSWYQQALGQGPQFIFQYYEEEERQRGNFPDRFSGHQFPNYSSELNVNALLLGDSALYLCASSRRLGTVSTDTQYFGPGTRLTVL.

This clonotype was observed many times. The V and J genes are TRBV20-1 and TRBJ1-5, with 9 bases aligning to TRBD1. With 4 bases clipped from V and 2 bases from J, the junction kept 9 bases outside the gene matches. This CDR3 is built from 16 residues. Germline V gene lookup returns CDR1 DFQATT and CDR2 SNEGSKA (reference sequence). The CDR3 spells CSAIVGDRVGNQPQHF. As DNA, the CDR3 is TGCAGTGCTATAGTGGGGGACAGGGTGGGCAATCAGCCCCAGCATTTT.

With regard to this clonotype: Germline and junction disagree at one end, which may indicate a read error. This chain links TRBV5-4 with TRBJ2-7; a weak D match, TRBD2 (6 bases). The CDR3 is made up of 14 amino acids. Germline V gene data show CDR1 as SGHNT and CDR2 as YYREEE (reference sequence). The CDR3 region has the DNA TGTGCCAGCAGCTCGCGGGGTGGAACCTACGAGCAGCACTTC. It codes for CASSSRGGTYEQHF.